The source of this TCR beta chain is a study of blood T cell repertoires in COVID-19. Whole-study context: Researchers got acute and convalescent COVID-19 samples from the United States, Italy and Spain. The cDNA or gDNA used as material had been derived from T cells, B-cell-depleted T cells, or PBMCs.

Germline CDR1 and CDR2: MNHEY and SVGAGI. CDR3 length: 12 residues. Trimming shortened V by 8 bases and J by 5 bases, and 12 bases separated the two germline ends. Original processing notes: How many nucleated cells were present was estimated from reference gene primer amplification. Measured with immunoSEQ multiplex PCR; TCRdb has only the in-frame clones, and not every one. V, J and clone size reflect that table, while D and trimming were determined from the DNA. The sample records 90,000 to 150,000 clones, just over 85% being singletons. The sample was peripheral blood. V gene TRBV6-5 combines with J gene TRBJ2-5; D may be TRBD1 (5 bases). The source of this sequence is a woman between 50 and 59 years old with active or convalescent COVID-19. CDR3 bases: TGTGCCAGCGGAACAGGCTCGGAGACCCAGTACTTC. Residues: CASGTGSETQYF.